A single sample gave rise to the 28 T cell receptor beta chains below, sequenced in a study of blood T cell repertoires in COVID-19 (TCRdb year 2020). Libraries were prepared through the immunoSEQ multiplex PCR assay. As stored in TCRdb, this immuneACCESS dataset retains in-frame rearrangements with V and J assigned. A fraction of the clones does not appear; measured against another copy, unresolved V genes explain less than half of the discrepancy, and the remainder lacks a known reason. The table for this sample lists some 250,000 clones; roughly 86% of them were counted only once. The ten largest clonotypes hold about 3.1% of the sample. The specimen sequenced was peripheral blood. These TCRs come from a woman in her 30s who had recovered from COVID-19.

The CDR3, as DNA: TGTGCCAGCAGCCAAGATCACGAGGGGGCAACTAATGAAAAACTGTTTTTT. This gives the protein CASSQDHEGATNEKLFF. The gene calls are TRBV4-2 and TRBJ1-4, with TRBD1 as a possible D gene (6 bases). The V gene's germline CDR1 is LGHNA and CDR2 YNFKEQ. The CDR3 runs 17 residues. Trimming stripped 0 bases from V and 0 bases from J, with 11 bases between.

This chain joins TRBV5-4 and TRBJ1-2; maybe TRBD1 (5 bases). Germline loops: CDR1 SGHNT, CDR2 YYREEE (reference sequence). The CDR3 sequence is 14 residues long. With 0 bases removed from V and 5 bases from J, the gap between germline ends came to 11 bases. CDR3 protein: CASSLGGDAYGYTF. CDR3 DNA sequence: TGTGCCAGCAGCTTGGGGGGGGACGCTTATGGCTACACCTTC.

This chain joins TRBV5-4 and TRBJ2-5, with a weak D call TRBD2 (7 bases). This CDR3 is built from 15 residues. Germline CDR1 SGHNT, CDR2 YYREEE (reference sequence). V gave up 0 bases and J gave up 2 bases, with 11 bases separating them. The DNA of the CDR3 is TGTGCCAGCAGCTTGGGGCGGGGGCCGCAAGAGACCCAGTACTTC. Translating it yields CASSLGRGPQETQYF.

The chain joins TRBV6-1 to TRBJ1-1; 8 positions match TRBD1. CDR1 is MNHNS and CDR2 is SASEGT in the germline V gene. The CDR3 consists of 18 residues. V lost 4 bases and J lost 4; bases outside the gene matches: 17. The CDR3: CASSALGTGRRTGTEAFF. The CDR3 bases are TGTGCCAGCAGTGCCCTAGGGACAGGAAGACGAACGGGCACTGAAGCTTTCTTT.

The J gene is TRBJ2-3, the V gene TRBV15; maybe TRBD2 (7 bases). The CDR3 contains 17 residues. CDR1 is LNHNV, CDR2 YYDKDF, per germline (reference sequence). Trimming removed 1 base at V and 2 bases at J, with 16 bases between. The CDR3 here is CATSRVGGLADTDTQYF. The CDR3 nucleotides are TGTGCCACCAGCAGAGTAGGGGGGCTAGCGGACACAGATACGCAGTATTTT.

The chain links TRBV27 to TRBJ2-7; 7 bases agree with TRBD2. This CDR3 has 18 amino acids. Germline lookup yields CDR1 MNHEY and CDR2 SMNVEV (reference sequence). Germline trimming cut 5 bases from V and 4 bases from J; bases unmatched to any gene: 20. The CDR3 loop reads CASSPGKQKRGLLYEQYF. The CDR3 nucleotides read TGTGCCAGCAGTCCAGGAAAGCAAAAGCGGGGACTATTATACGAGCAGTACTTC.

This clone was detected only a few times. The chain links TRBV7-9 to TRBJ1-4, with TRBD1 matching 10 bases. This CDR3 contains 14 residues. CDR1 is SEHNR, CDR2 FQNEAQ, per germline (reference sequence). The J segment lost 6 bases and the V segment lost 3 bases, leaving 1 base of the junction unmatched. The CDR3 DNA sequence: TGTGCCAGCAGCTTGGGGACAGGGGATGAAAAACTGTTTTTT. Encoded protein: CASSLGTGDEKLFF.

This clone has just one count. The rearrangement uses TRBV6-1 and TRBJ1-1, with D unclear. Trimming removed 1 base at V and 0 bases at J, with 9 bases between. Germline V CDR1 and CDR2: MNHNS, SASEGT. This CDR3 contains 15 residues. CDR3 sequence: CASSEVRGLNTEAFF. The CDR3 region has the DNA TGTGCCAGCAGTGAAGTACGAGGTCTGAACACTGAAGCTTTCTTT.

The chain uses TRBV7-3 and TRBJ1-1; maybe TRBD1 (6 bases). Germline V CDR1 and CDR2: SGHTA, FQGTGA. The CDR3 consists of 13 residues. With 2 bases removed from V and 6 bases from J, the gap between germline ends came to 10 bases. CDR3 coding DNA: TGTGCCAGCAGCTTAGCGGGGGGCTCTGAAGCTTTCTTT. This sequence encodes CASSLAGGSEAFF.

The rearrangement joins TRBV6-5 to TRBJ2-7, with a tentative D call TRBD1 (6 bases). Trimming left V 6 bases short and J 5 bases short, with 20 bases between. The CDR3 runs 15 residues. Germline CDR1 MNHEY, CDR2 SVGAGI. CDR3 sequence (DNA): TGTGCCAGCAGCCACCTTCGGGACACCTCGAACGAGCAGTACTTC. Translating gives CASSHLRDTSNEQYF.

The V gene is TRBV11-2, the J gene TRBJ2-3; 13 bases align to TRBD2. V lost 3 bases and J lost 1; bases outside the gene matches: 7. The CDR3 totals 18 residues. Per germline, CDR1 SGHAT and CDR2 FQNNGV. The CDR3 region has the DNA TGTGCCAGCAGCTTCTACGGGACTAGCGGGGTAGGCACAGATACGCAGTATTTT. This sequence encodes CASSFYGTSGVGTDTQYF.

The rearrangement uses TRBV5-1 and TRBJ2-1; perhaps TRBD1 as D (6 bases). In germline, CDR1 is SGHRS, CDR2 YFSETQ. CDR3 size: 15 residues. V was shortened by 5 bases and J by 3 bases, with 15 bases between the two germline ends. For the CDR3, the DNA is TGCGCCAGCAGACTAACCGGGACAAACTACAATGAGCAGTTCTTC. It is translated as CASRLTGTNYNEQFF.

The chain employs TRBV4-2 and TRBJ2-7; 7 bases line up with TRBD1. Trimming took 4 bases from V and 1 from J; bases not matched to a gene: 10. CDR1 is LGHNA and CDR2 is YNFKEQ in the germline V gene. The CDR3 is 16 amino acids. This CDR3 is CASSPRPGTDSYEQYF. Written as DNA, the CDR3 is TGTGCCAGCAGCCCGCGCCCCGGGACAGATTCCTACGAGCAGTACTTC.

This clone was counted once. The chain couples TRBV4-3 to TRBJ1-1, with TRBD1 matching over 8 bases. J gave up 4 bases and V 0 bases, and 4 bases lay outside the gene matches. Looked up from germline, CDR1 is LGHNA and CDR2 is YSLEER. The CDR3 runs 15 residues. The CDR3 spells CASSQDAGGVTEAFF. The CDR3 bases are TGCGCCAGCAGCCAAGATGCAGGGGGCGTCACTGAAGCTTTCTTT.

The genes are TRBV7-2 and TRBJ2-3, with 10 bases identical to TRBD2. Germline CDR1 is SGHTA and CDR2 is FQGNSA. The CDR3 extends over 16 amino acids. The trim removed 0 bases at V and 4 bases at J, leaving 4 bases unmatched. CDR3 sequence: CASSLASGGVPDTQYF. The CDR3 DNA sequence: TGTGCCAGCAGCTTAGCAAGCGGGGGGGTTCCAGATACGCAGTATTTT.

This rearrangement joins TRBV5-1 to TRBJ2-3; weak D call: TRBD2 (5 bases). With 0 bases removed from V and 0 bases from J, the gap between germline ends came to 11 bases. CDR3 length: 16 residues. Per germline, CDR1 SGHRS and CDR2 YFSETQ. CDR3 DNA sequence: TGCGCCAGCAGCTTGGGTAGCGTCCGTAGCACAGATACGCAGTATTTT. Amino acid sequence: CASSLGSVRSTDTQYF.

The chain employs TRBV5-1 and TRBJ2-2, with 8 bases aligning to TRBD2. The ends lost 0 bases at V and 0 bases at J; junction bases unmatched: 7. This CDR3 has 18 residues. The germline V gene encodes CDR1 SGHRS and CDR2 YFSETQ. CDR3 DNA sequence: TGCGCCAGCAGCTTGGTGCCGGGGGGGCCGCCGAACACCGGGGAGCTGTTTTTT. It specifies CASSLVPGGPPNTGELFF.

The rearrangement joins TRBV6-4 to TRBJ2-3; 12 nucleotides line up with TRBD2. Trimming removed 5 bases from V and 6 bases from J; junction bases left unmatched: 9. The CDR3 is 16 residues long. Germline V gene lookup returns CDR1 MRHNA and CDR2 SNTAGT. The CDR3 DNA reads TGTGCCAGCAGTACACTAGCGGGGGGCCAAGCGGATACGCAGTATTTT. This translates into CASSTLAGGQADTQYF.

J is TRBJ2-3 and V is TRBV7-2; TRBD2 agrees at 10 bases. The CDR3 sequence is 16 residues long. The V segment lost 6 bases and the J segment 1 base; nucleotides outside the gene matches: 7. Germline V gene lookup returns CDR1 SGHTA and CDR2 FQGNSA. The CDR3 DNA is TGTGCCAGCAGTCCATCCCTAGCGGGGGGCACAGATACGCAGTATTTT. Protein sequence: CASSPSLAGGTDTQYF.

The rearrangement joins TRBV7-3 to TRBJ2-3; no clear D gene. CDR1 and CDR2 from the germline V gene are SGHTA and FQGTGA. The V end was cut by 3 bases, the J end by 4 bases, with 14 bases between. The CDR3 covers 15 residues. DNA of the CDR3: TGTGCCAGCAGCTTCCAGGCATCCCGAGCAGATACGCAGTATTTT. Translated, it gives CASSFQASRADTQYF. Full variable domain (outside the CDR3, taken from reference TRBV7-3 and TRBJ2-3): GAGVSQTPSNKVTEKGKYVELRCDPISGHTALYWYRQSLGQGPEFLIYFQGTGAADDSGLPNDRFFAVRPEGSVSTLKIQRTERGDSAVYLCASSFQASRADTQYFGPGTRLTVL.

This clone was detected once. The chain couples TRBV19 to TRBJ2-6, with 10 bases matching TRBD1. The junction had 9 bases not matched to a gene; V was cut back by 2 bases and J by 2 bases. The CDR3 extends over 19 amino acids. CDR1 is LNHDA and CDR2 is SQIVND in the germline V gene (reference sequence). CDR3 region: CASSIFFAGQGTGANVLTF. CDR3 DNA: TGTGCCAGTAGTATATTTTTTGCGGGACAGGGGACTGGGGCCAACGTCCTGACTTTC.

The CDR3 loop reads CASSLFASEAFF. For the CDR3, the DNA is TGTGCCAGCAGCTTATTTGCTAGTGAAGCTTTCTTT. The chain couples TRBV5-6 to TRBJ1-1; D uncertain. This CDR3 is built from 12 residues. Germline V gene data show CDR1 as SGHDT and CDR2 as YYEEEE. V lost 2 bases to trimming and J lost 7 bases, with 9 bases between them.

The chain couples TRBV5-1 to TRBJ1-2; D perhaps matches TRBD1 (6 bases). This CDR3 spans 13 amino acids. Germline V lookup: CDR1 SGHRS, CDR2 YFSETQ. V lost 0 bases, J lost 6 bases, and 9 bases lay in between. CDR3 bases: TGCGCCAGCAGCTTGGTTGGGGGCGATGGCTACACCTTC. Protein: CASSLVGGDGYTF.

This chain uses TRBV3-1 (or the pseudogene TRBV3-2) with TRBJ2-1; 8 bases agree with TRBD2. This CDR3 contains 20 residues. Germline lookup yields CDR1 LGHDT and CDR2 YNNKEL (reference sequence). Germline trimming cut 1 base from V and 0 bases from J; bases unmatched to any gene: 14. CDR3 protein: CASSQGWAGGTLSSYNEQFF. In DNA, the CDR3 is TGTGCCAGCAGCCAAGGTTGGGCGGGGGGCACCCTAAGCTCCTACAATGAGCAGTTCTTC.

The V and J genes are TRBV5-6 and TRBJ2-1; TRBD1 aligns across 8 bases. Unmatched junction bases numbered 13, after V lost 4 bases and J lost 7 bases. CDR1 and CDR2 from the germline V gene are SGHDT and YYEEEE. This CDR3 region has 16 residues. Here the CDR3 reads CASSNQGQGALNEQFF. The DNA for the CDR3 is TGTGCCAGCAGCAACCAGGGGCAGGGGGCACTGAATGAGCAGTTCTTC. The complete variable domain, with remaining parts taken from reference TRBV5-6 and TRBJ2-1, reads DAGVTQSPTHLIKTRGQQVTLRCSPKSGHDTVSWYQQALGQGPQFIFQYYEEEERQRGNFPDRFSGHQFPNYSSELNVNALLLGDSALYLCASSNQGQGALNEQFFGPGTRLTVL.

The chain recombines TRBV24-1 with TRBJ1-1; D gene unclear. From germline, CDR1 is KGHDR and CDR2 SFDVKD. The V end was cut by 3 bases, the J end by 7 bases, with 11 bases between. The CDR3 loop spans 13 amino acids. Written as DNA, the CDR3 is TGTGCCACCAGTGATAGGGAGGGCGGTGAAGCTTTCTTT. Translated, it gives CATSDREGGEAFF.

The chain recombines TRBV3-1 (or the pseudogene TRBV3-2) with TRBJ2-1, with 9 bases matching TRBD2. The germline gives CDR1 LGHDT, CDR2 YNNKEL (reference sequence). CDR3 size: 16 residues. V dropped 0 bases and J dropped 7; count of bases not matched to a gene: 7. CDR3 region: CASSQDLVAGVNEQFF. CDR3 coding DNA: TGTGCCAGCAGCCAAGATTTGGTAGCGGGGGTAAATGAGCAGTTCTTC.

The chain is built from TRBV5-4 and TRBJ1-6; 9 bases fit TRBD1. The germline CDR1 and CDR2 sequences are SGHNT and YYREEE (reference sequence). This CDR3 has 14 amino acids. Unmatched junction bases numbered 10, after V lost 4 bases and J lost 14 bases. The CDR3 DNA is TGTGCCAGCAGCCCTGGACAGGGGTTTCGAGCCCTCCACTTT. Encoded protein: CASSPGQGFRALHF.